Each of the 25 T cell receptor beta chains below was sequenced from the same sample in a study of blood T cell repertoires in COVID-19. Profiling relied on immunoSEQ multiplex PCR, and the TCRdb table lists in-frame clones only, not all of them. The table records more than 200,000 clones, roughly 84% of them present only once. Sequenced: PBMCs or T cells enriched from blood (not recorded which). The receptors were gathered from a man under 40 in a cohort exposed to, infected with or recovered from COVID-19 (not recorded which).

V and J are TRBV29-1 and TRBJ1-2; no definite D call. CDR3 length: 12 amino acids. CDR1 SQVTM and CDR2 ANQGSEA come from the germline V gene. Between the trimmed V and J ends, which lost 2 bases and 7 bases, there was a span of 11 bases. DNA of the CDR3: TGCAGCGTTGAAACTGTCTCGAGTGGCTACACCTTC. Translated: CSVETVSSGYTF.

This clone appeared once. The chain couples TRBV28 to TRBJ2-6; 10 positions match TRBD1. CDR3 size: 17 residues. Germline assignment: CDR1 MDHEN and CDR2 SYDVKM. Unmatched junction bases numbered 4, after V lost 2 bases and J lost 3 bases. For the CDR3, the DNA is TGTGCCAGCAGTTTAACGACAGGGGGCAGTGGGGCCAACGTCCTGACTTTC. Its protein is CASSLTTGGSGANVLTF. Complete variable domain (other parts from reference TRBV28 and TRBJ2-6): DVKVTQSSRYLVKRTGEKVFLECVQDMDHENMFWYRQDPGLGLRLIYFSYDVKMKEKGDIPEGYSVSREKKERFSLILESASTNQTSMYLCASSLTTGGSGANVLTFGAGSRLTVL.

This chain connects TRBV27 to TRBJ2-1; TRBD1 matches 8 bases. Germline trimming cut 4 bases from V and 7 bases from J; bases unmatched to any gene: 6. This CDR3 is built from 14 residues. Per germline, CDR1 MNHEY and CDR2 SMNVEV (reference sequence). The CDR3 loop reads CASSSGGYANEQFF. DNA of the CDR3: TGTGCCAGCAGTTCAGGGGGCTACGCGAATGAGCAGTTCTTC.

The gene calls are TRBV5-4 and TRBJ2-7; tentative D call: TRBD2 (5 bases). Trimming removed 3 bases from V and 2 bases from J, with 15 bases in between. The CDR3 is made up of 15 amino acids. Per the germline V gene, CDR1 is SGHNT and CDR2 is YYREEE (reference sequence). The CDR3 reads CASSSSAGGPYEQYF. For the CDR3, the DNA is TGTGCCAGCAGCTCCTCGGCCGGCGGGCCCTACGAGCAGTACTTC.

The chain has TRBV4-3 and TRBJ1-1, with D unclear. Per the germline V gene, CDR1 is LGHNA and CDR2 is YSLEER. Trimming took 3 bases from V and 3 from J, leaving 11 bases between them. CDR3 length equals 14 residues. CDR3 in DNA: TGCGCCAGCAGCCAGATCCGGGGTTACACTGAAGCTTTCTTT. Translating gives CASSQIRGYTEAFF.

The rearrangement links TRBV18 to TRBJ2-1; 7 bases are a match to TRBD1. In germline, CDR1 is KGHSH, CDR2 LQKENI. This CDR3 comprises 16 residues. Trimming took 2 bases from V and 7 from J; bases not matched to a gene: 11. The CDR3 DNA reads as TGTGCCAGCTCACCATTAACGGTCAGGGGGATGAATGAGCAGTTCTTC. It is translated as CASSPLTVRGMNEQFF.

This chain connects TRBV5-6 to TRBJ2-1, with 7 bases that match TRBD1. V shed 3 bases, J shed 3 bases, and the junction held 15 bases outside the gene matches. The CDR3 spans 18 residues. Germline CDR1 is SGHDT and CDR2 is YYEEEE. The chain's CDR3 is CASSWVAPRTGNYNEQFF. In nucleotides, the CDR3 is TGTGCCAGCAGCTGGGTCGCACCGAGGACAGGCAACTACAATGAGCAGTTCTTC.

V gene TRBV5-4 combines with J gene TRBJ2-7; weak D call: TRBD1 (6 bases). This CDR3 region has 14 residues. Germline loops: CDR1 SGHNT, CDR2 YYREEE (reference sequence). Trimming removed 0 bases at V and 4 bases at J, with 11 bases between. In DNA form, the CDR3 reads TGTGCCAGCAGCTTGGAGGTAGGGGGATACGAGCAGTACTTC. Translating it yields CASSLEVGGYEQYF.

This sequence joins TRBV7-3 and TRBJ1-1, with D tentatively TRBD1 (6 bases). Germline V CDR1 and CDR2: SGHTA, FQGTGA. Trimming took 1 base from V and 11 from J, leaving 14 bases between them. CDR3 length: 13 amino acids. The CDR3: CASSLSYRAEAFF. In nucleotides, the CDR3 is TGTGCCAGCAGCTTAAGCTACAGGGCGGAGGCTTTCTTT. The full variable domain, rest sourced from reference TRBV7-3 and TRBJ1-1, is GAGVSQTPSNKVTEKGKYVELRCDPISGHTALYWYRQSLGQGPEFLIYFQGTGAADDSGLPNDRFFAVRPEGSVSTLKIQRTERGDSAVYLCASSLSYRAEAFFGQGTRLTVV.

This clone was detected only once. The chain links TRBV25-1 to TRBJ1-6; 9 positions match TRBD1. The CDR3 is 16 residues long. With 6 bases clipped from V and 5 bases from J, the junction kept 8 bases outside the gene matches. The germline CDR1 and CDR2 sequences are MGHDK and SYGVNS. CDR3 DNA: TGTGCCAGCAGAGGGACAGGGTGTATCAATAATTCACCCCTCCACTTT. As protein: CASRGTGCINNSPLHF.

CDR3 protein: CASRIFSRDRQFF. The CDR3 nucleotides are TGTGCCAGCAGAATATTCTCCCGAGACAGACAGTTCTTC. The chain couples TRBV5-6 to TRBJ2-1; perhaps TRBD1 as D (5 bases). CDR3 length equals 13 residues. CDR1 SGHDT and CDR2 YYEEEE come from the germline V gene. Trimming shortened V by 5 bases and J by 13 bases, and 19 bases separated the two germline ends.

The CDR3 nucleotides read TGTGCCAGCAGCCCCGACAGGGGGCAACAGCATTTT. It yields the protein CASSPDRGQQHF. The rearrangement uses TRBV12-3 or TRBV12-4 and TRBJ1-5, with 10 bases that match TRBD1. The CDR3 extends over 12 amino acids. V gave up 6 bases and J gave up 13 bases; unmatched junction bases: 6.

The gene calls are TRBV11-2 and TRBJ2-2, with D tentatively TRBD2 (5 bases). CDR1 is SGHAT and CDR2 is FQNNGV in the germline V gene. CDR3 size: 15 residues. Trimming stripped 0 bases from V and 4 bases from J, with 9 bases between. This chain's CDR3 is CASSLELGLTGELFF. Written as DNA, the CDR3 is TGTGCCAGCAGCTTAGAACTAGGCCTCACCGGGGAGCTGTTTTTT.

The DNA of the CDR3 is TGCAGTGCTAGTTCGGGAGGGTACTACGAGCAGTACTTC. Its translation: CSASSGGYYEQYF. This rearrangement joins TRBV20-1 to TRBJ2-7, with 8 bases aligning to TRBD2. J was trimmed by 3 bases and V by 3 bases; bases with no gene match: 4. The germline V gene encodes CDR1 DFQATT and CDR2 SNEGSKA (reference sequence). The CDR3 is made up of 13 amino acids.

The gene calls are TRBV2 and TRBJ2-1; 7 nucleotides match TRBD2. Germline V CDR1 and CDR2: SNHLY, FYNNEI. Trimming removed 6 bases from V and 6 bases from J; junction bases left unmatched: 11. The CDR3 sequence is 15 residues long. CDR3 residues: CASSSGLGSFNEQFF. DNA of the CDR3: TGTGCCAGCAGCTCAGGACTAGGAAGTTTCAATGAGCAGTTCTTC.

The gene calls are TRBV7-3 and TRBJ2-1, with 11 bases that match TRBD2. The CDR3 consists of 17 residues. The germline V gene encodes CDR1 SGHTA and CDR2 FQGTGA. V was pared by 3 bases and J by 7 bases, with 11 bases of the junction left unmatched. CDR3 nucleotides: TGTGCCAGCAGCTTCTTCTTGCCCACTAGCGGGAGTAATGAGCAGTTCTTC. Translation: CASSFFLPTSGSNEQFF.

This clone was seen more than once but under ten times. The chain combines TRBV19 with TRBJ1-6; no reliable D call. The CDR3 extends over 15 amino acids. Trimming removed 3 bases from V and 5 bases from J, with 11 bases in between. The germline V gene has CDR1 LNHDA and CDR2 SQIVND (reference sequence). Here the CDR3 DNA reads TGTGCCAGTAGTATGGGAGCAAGAGATAATTCACCCCTCCACTTT. It translates to CASSMGARDNSPLHF.

V is TRBV27 and J is TRBJ2-1; maybe TRBD1 (5 bases). V lost 5 bases, J lost 5 bases, and 16 bases lay in between. From germline, CDR1 is MNHEY and CDR2 SMNVEV (reference sequence). The CDR3 is 15 amino acids. The CDR3 DNA reads as TGTGCCAGCAGTATAGGGGCAGGTCAAAACAATGAGCAGTTCTTC. Translated, it gives CASSIGAGQNNEQFF.

This sequence joins TRBV2 and TRBJ1-2, with 8 bases fitting TRBD1. This CDR3 is 14 amino acids long. The V gene end was trimmed by 6 bases and the J gene end by 2 bases; junction bases not matched to a gene: 5. Germline lookup yields CDR1 SNHLY and CDR2 FYNNEI. CDR3 sequence: CASRPGGPNYGYTF. The CDR3 bases are TGTGCCAGCAGGCCAGGGGGCCCCAACTATGGCTACACCTTC. The full variable domain, in which reference TRBV2 and TRBJ1-2 provide the parts outside the CDR3, is EPEVTQTPSHQVTQMGQEVILRCVPISNHLYFYWYRQILGQKVEFLVSFYNNEISEKSEIFDDQFSVERPDGSNFTLKIRSTKLEDSAMYFCASRPGGPNYGYTFGSGTRLTVV.

The rearrangement uses TRBV5-1 and TRBJ2-7; D might be TRBD2 (5 bases). The CDR3 is made up of 15 amino acids. V lost 4 bases and J 3 bases, leaving 17 bases between the germline ends. Germline CDR1 SGHRS, CDR2 YFSETQ. CDR3 sequence (DNA): TGCGCCAGCAGCCTTACCCGGGGAAGGTACTACGAGCAGTACTTC. Amino acid sequence: CASSLTRGRYYEQYF. The full variable domain, rest sourced from reference TRBV5-1 and TRBJ2-7, is KAGVTQTPRYLIKTRGQQVTLSCSPISGHRSVSWYQQTPGQGLQFLFEYFSETQRNKGNFPGRFSGRQFSNSRSEMNVSTLELGDSALYLCASSLTRGRYYEQYFGPGTRLTVT.

This chain uses TRBV5-6 with TRBJ1-5; TRBD1 matches at 8 bases. The CDR3 runs to 16 residues. Germline assignment: CDR1 SGHDT and CDR2 YYEEEE. The junction had 7 bases not matched to a gene; V was cut back by 4 bases and J by 1 base. Here the CDR3 reads CASSLTGVSSNQPQHF. In nucleotides, the CDR3 is TGTGCCAGCAGCCTGACAGGGGTGAGCAGCAATCAGCCCCAGCATTTT.

The gene calls are TRBV27 and TRBJ2-1; TRBD2 matches at 7 bases. V dropped 3 bases and J dropped 7; count of bases not matched to a gene: 3. This CDR3 is 13 amino acids long. CDR1 is MNHEY and CDR2 is SMNVEV in the germline V gene (reference sequence). The chain's CDR3 is CASSFGGGNEQFF. The CDR3 coding sequence is TGTGCCAGCAGTTTTGGCGGGGGAAATGAGCAGTTCTTC.

The chain couples TRBV27 to TRBJ1-4; D is unclear. In germline, CDR1 is MNHEY, CDR2 SMNVEV (reference sequence). This CDR3 has 14 amino acids. V dropped 8 bases and J dropped 0 bases, with 10 bases sitting between them. The CDR3 nucleotides are TGTGCCAGCTCCCTTCTTGCAACTAATGAAAAACTGTTTTTT. Translating gives CASSLLATNEKLFF.

The chain has TRBV19 and TRBJ2-1; 9 bases align to TRBD2. The germline gives CDR1 LNHDA, CDR2 SQIVND (reference sequence). Unmatched junction bases numbered 10, after V lost 3 bases and J lost 7 bases. The CDR3 is 16 amino acids. CDR3 bases: TGTGCCAGTAGTATCACGCGGGAGGGCCTTTGGAATGAGCAGTTCTTC. This sequence encodes CASSITREGLWNEQFF.

The V and J genes are TRBV11-2 and TRBJ1-2; 9 nucleotides line up with TRBD1. The CDR3 covers 18 residues. Trimming at V came to 5 bases and at J to 0 bases, leaving 13 bases not matched to a gene. The germline gives CDR1 SGHAT, CDR2 FQNNGV. This CDR3 is CASSPFPLRQGANYGYTF. As DNA, the CDR3 is TGTGCCAGCAGCCCCTTCCCTCTCCGACAGGGGGCTAACTATGGCTACACCTTC.